A single T cell receptor (beta chain) is shown here with its context. RNA transcripts served as the template for amplifying TCR beta CDR3 regions. Carried out on the TCR CDR3, a first-round RT-PCR used the HTBI primer set. TCRdb redid the calling of the multiplex PCR reads with MiXCR, one entry per CDR3 protein. This table holds hundreds of thousands of distinct CDR3 sequences, 46% found once. Aged 18 to 65, the patients had hyperthyroidism that was newly diagnosed and had lasted under 2 months. This record comes from a study of T cells in Graves' hyperthyroidism and ophthalmopathy. CDR1 and CDR2 from the germline V gene are MGHDK and SYGVNS. There are 15 residues in the CDR3. V was cut by 8 bases and J by 6 bases, with 22 bases left in between.

Sequencing used peripheral blood or thyroid tissue (not recorded which). The chain couples TRBV25-1 to TRBJ2-5, with unresolved D. This clonotype originated in a woman younger than 30 with Graves' hyperthyroidism. The CDR3 loop reads CASSPSRTDGQTQYF. The CDR3 DNA is TGTGCCAGCTCACCCTCCCGGACGGACGGTCAGACCCAGTACTTC.